The subject of this entry is one T cell receptor beta chain. Its antigen is unknown. Base qualities are not recorded, but no much larger clone differs from it by a single base. TCRbeta CDR3 regions were amplified from genomic DNA by means of the immunoSEQ Assay, a bias-controlled multiplex PCR. Per the source publication's procedure: The number of nucleated cells in each sample was estimated by amplification of reference gene primers within the assay. To quantify the absolute abundance of each unique TCRbeta CDR3 rearrangement, sequence reads were collapsed and filtered. For each sample, productive Simpson clonality was calculated by taking the square root of Simpson's diversity index across productive rearrangements. TCRdb took this table from immuneACCESS and kept in-frame rearrangements with V and J called. Such tables lack part of the clones; where checked against another copy, unresolved V genes explain under half of the gap, and the rest is unexplained. That table gives V, J and clone size, and the DNA gave D and trimming. The sample table holds roughly 35,000 clones, of which 90% were seen once. Around 10% of the sample goes to the ten largest clones.

This record belongs to a study of blood T cell repertoires in COVID-19 (dated by TCRdb to the early 2020s). General notes on the study: The collaborator samples originated in the United States, Italy and Spain and spanned the acute and convalescent phases of COVID-19. The material from the prospective study consisted of cDNA or gDNA derived from T cells, B-cell-depleted T cells, or PBMCs. Deeply sampled blood TCRbeta repertoires from subjects exposed to, actively infected with, or recovered from COVID-19 were included in the dataset. The repertoires were made available in a free public database intended to serve as a resource for research on the immune response to SARS-CoV-2. The samples were drawn from the first 160 participants of the ongoing ImmuneRACE study and from some 1,300 subjects provided by 6 global collaborators. Nearly every sample came with metadata listing a de-identified subject ID, COVID-19 status, age in years and sex. HLA class I and class II types, where available, came from metadata supplied by the sample provider rather than from assay-based typing. General study outcomes and caveats: How much clinical and demographic metadata was included differed by source and by participant, and the metadata was provided uncurated.

Collaborating institutions collected whole blood in K2EDTA tubes following their own protocols. For TCRbeta analysis, collaborators shipped samples in one of three forms: frozen whole blood, isolated PBMCs, or DNA extracted from either of those sample types. Here V drops 7 bases and J drops 11 bases, and the junction holds 10 bases not matched to any gene. CDR3 length: 11 amino acids, cysteine to phenylalanine. Of all the DNA, just the CDR3 is kept, 33 bases in frame from base 1. CDR1 and CDR2 are drawn from the germline V gene: SQVTM, ANQGSEA. The sequence joins TRBV29-1 to TRBJ1-1, and 7 junctional nucleotides match TRBD1. This TCR was recovered from a man in his 70s with acute or convalescent COVID-19. The sample taken for sequencing was peripheral blood. The CDR3 has the sequence CSGDEGQRAFF. The DNA sequence reads TGCAGCGGCGACGAGGGACAGCGGGCTTTCTTT.